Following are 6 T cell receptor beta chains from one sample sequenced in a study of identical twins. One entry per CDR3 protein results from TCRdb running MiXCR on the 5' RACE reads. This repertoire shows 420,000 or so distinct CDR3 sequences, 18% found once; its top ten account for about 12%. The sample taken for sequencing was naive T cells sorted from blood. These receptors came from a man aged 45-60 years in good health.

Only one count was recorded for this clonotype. As DNA, the CDR3 is TGCGCCAGCAGCTTGGAAGCGGGGGTTGAGACCCAGTACTTC. Amino acid sequence: CASSLEAGVETQYF. The chain employs TRBV5-1 and TRBJ2-5; the match to TRBD2 covers 8 bases. V trimming: 0 bases; J trimming: 5 bases; junction bases outside the gene matches: 3. Germline loops: CDR1 SGHRS, CDR2 YFSETQ. This CDR3 has 14 residues.

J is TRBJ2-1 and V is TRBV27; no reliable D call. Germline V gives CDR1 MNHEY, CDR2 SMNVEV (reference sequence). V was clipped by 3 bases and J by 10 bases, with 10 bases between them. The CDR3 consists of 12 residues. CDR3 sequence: CASSFYRREQFF. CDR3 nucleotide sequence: TGTGCCAGCAGTTTTTACCGACGCGAGCAGTTCTTC.

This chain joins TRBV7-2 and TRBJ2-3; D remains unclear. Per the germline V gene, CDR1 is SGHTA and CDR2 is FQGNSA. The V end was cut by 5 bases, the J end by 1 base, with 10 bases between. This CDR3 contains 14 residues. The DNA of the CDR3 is TGTGCCAGCAGCCTCGTATGGGGCACAGATACGCAGTATTTT. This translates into CASSLVWGTDTQYF.

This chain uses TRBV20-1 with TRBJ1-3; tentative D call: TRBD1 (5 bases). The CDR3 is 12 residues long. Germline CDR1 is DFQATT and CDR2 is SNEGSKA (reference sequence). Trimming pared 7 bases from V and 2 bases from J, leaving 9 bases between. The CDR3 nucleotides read TGCAGTGGCACGGGGGCTGGAAACACCATATATTTT. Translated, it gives CSGTGAGNTIYF.

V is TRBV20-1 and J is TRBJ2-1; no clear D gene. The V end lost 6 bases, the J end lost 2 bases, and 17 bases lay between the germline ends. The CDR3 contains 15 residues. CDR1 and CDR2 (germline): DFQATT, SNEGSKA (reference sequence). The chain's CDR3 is CSAPPAVHAYNEQFF. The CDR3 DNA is TGCAGTGCGCCTCCCGCCGTCCACGCCTACAATGAGCAGTTCTTC.

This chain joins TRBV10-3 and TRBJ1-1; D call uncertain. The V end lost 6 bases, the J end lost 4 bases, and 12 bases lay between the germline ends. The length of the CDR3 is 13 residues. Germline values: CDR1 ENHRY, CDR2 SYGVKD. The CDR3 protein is CAIRQEESTEAFF. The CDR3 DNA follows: TGTGCCATCAGGCAGGAGGAGAGCACTGAAGCTTTCTTT.